This T cell receptor (beta chain) was documented in a study of radiotherapy plus CTLA-4 blockade in lung cancer. This clone was detected only a few times. Antigen: not known. The same CDR3 is also encoded by other DNA sequences in this sample. Study results and caveats: Clones of tumor-derived TCRs expanded in blood after radiotherapy plus ipilimumab. Best predicting response, reportedly, were early blood T cell clone dynamics, with interferon-beta.

Some clones are missing from TCRdb's copy, which holds only in-frame ones; the method was immunoSEQ multiplex PCR. The profile shows about 90,000 clones, 60% to 80% of them singletons. This clonotype was obtained from a human donor with non-small cell lung cancer that progressed on radiotherapy plus ipilimumab. The source was peripheral blood, collected from a patient treated with radiotherapy plus ipilimumab.

The CDR3 coding sequence is TGTGCCAGCAGCTTAGACCCGAACACTGAAGCTTTCTTT. Encoded protein: CASSLDPNTEAFF. The rearrangement links TRBV11-2 to TRBJ1-1; D gene unclear. CDR1 is SGHAT and CDR2 is FQNNGV in the germline V gene. The germline V and J ends were trimmed by 0 bases and 1 base, with 3 bases remaining between them. The CDR3 covers 13 residues. The full variable domain, in which reference TRBV11-2 and TRBJ1-1 provide the parts outside the CDR3, is EAGVAQSPRYKIIEKRQSVAFWCNPISGHATLYWYQQILGQGPKLLIQFQNNGVVDDSQLPKDRFSAERLKGVDSTLKIQPAKLEDSAVYLCASSLDPNTEAFFGQGTRLTVV.